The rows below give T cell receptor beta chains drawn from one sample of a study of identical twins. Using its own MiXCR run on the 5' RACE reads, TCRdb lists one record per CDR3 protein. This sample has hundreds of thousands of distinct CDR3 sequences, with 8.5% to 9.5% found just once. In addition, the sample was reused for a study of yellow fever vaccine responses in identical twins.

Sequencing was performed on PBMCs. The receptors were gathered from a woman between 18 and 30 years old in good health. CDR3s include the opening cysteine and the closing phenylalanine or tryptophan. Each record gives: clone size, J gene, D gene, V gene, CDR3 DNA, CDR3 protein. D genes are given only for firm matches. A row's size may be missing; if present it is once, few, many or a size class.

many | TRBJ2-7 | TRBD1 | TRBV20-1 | TGCAGTGCTAGATCCGGGACAGCACTCTACGAGCAGTACTTC | CSARSGTALYEQYF
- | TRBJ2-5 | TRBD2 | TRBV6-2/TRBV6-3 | TGTGCCAGCAGTCCGCCGGGACTAGCGGAAGAGACCCAGTACTTC | CASSPPGLAEETQYF
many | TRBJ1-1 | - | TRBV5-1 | TGCGCCAGCAGCCCCCGTACGACATCGAACACTGAAGCTTTCTTT | CASSPRTTSNTEAFF
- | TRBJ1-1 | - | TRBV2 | TGTGCCAGCAGTGAAAGCTCAGGTATGAACACTGAAGCTTTCTTT | CASSESSGMNTEAFF
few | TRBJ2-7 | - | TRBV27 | TGTGCCAGCTGTCCCTCCGGGGGACCCTACGAGCAGTACTTC | CASCPSGGPYEQYF
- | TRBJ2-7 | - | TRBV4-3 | TGCGCCAGCAGCCAGTGGAGCTGGTACGAGCAGTACTTC | CASSQWSWYEQYF
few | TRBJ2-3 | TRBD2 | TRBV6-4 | TGTGCCAGCAGACACCCTGGGCCAGGGGGCCTAGCGGGAGGGGGCACAGATACGCAGTATTTT | CASRHPGPGGLAGGGTDTQYF
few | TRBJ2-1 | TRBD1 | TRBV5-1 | TGCGCCAGCAGCTTGGGCGGGACAGGGACTTACAATGAGCAGTTCTTC | CASSLGGTGTYNEQFF
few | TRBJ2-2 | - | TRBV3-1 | TGTGCCAGCAGCCAAGGGGGGAGAGGAGGGGAGCTGTTTTTT | CASSQGGRGGELFF
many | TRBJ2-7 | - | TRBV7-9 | TGTGCCAGCAGCCCCCAGGGTTCCATTAGCTCCTACGAGCAGTACTTC | CASSPQGSISSYEQYF
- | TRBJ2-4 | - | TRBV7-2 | TGTGCCAGCAGCTTAGGGGCTGACAGACAAAACATTCAGTACTTC | CASSLGADRQNIQYF
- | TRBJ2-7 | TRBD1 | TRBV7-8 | TGTGCCAGCAGCCCCAGGGACAGTCGGGTTTACGAGCAGTACTTC | CASSPRDSRVYEQYF
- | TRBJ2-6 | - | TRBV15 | TGTGCCACCAGCAAAGGACAGCTTTCTGGGGCCAACGTCCTGACTTTC | CATSKGQLSGANVLTF
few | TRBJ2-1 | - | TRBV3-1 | TGTGCCAGCAGCTCAGACGGGGCTGCCTACAATGAGCAGTTCTTC | CASSSDGAAYNEQFF
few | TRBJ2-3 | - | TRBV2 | TGTGCCAGCAGTGGTGGCCTAGCCGATCCGGATACGCAGTATTTT | CASSGGLADPDTQYF
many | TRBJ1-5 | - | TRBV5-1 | TGTGCCAGCAGTCCCGGACAGCTCAATCAGCCCCAGCATTTT | CASSPGQLNQPQHF
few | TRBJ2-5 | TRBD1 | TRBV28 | TGTGCCAGCATCCCGGGACAGGGGGCTAGGGAGACCCAGTACTTC | CASIPGQGARETQYF
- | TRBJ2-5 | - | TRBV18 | TGTGCCAGCTCACCCGGGGACGGGATGGCGGAGACCCAGTACTTC | CASSPGDGMAETQYF
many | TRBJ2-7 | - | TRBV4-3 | TGCGCCAGCAGCCAAGTCGTTGGCTCCTACGAGCAGTACTTC | CASSQVVGSYEQYF
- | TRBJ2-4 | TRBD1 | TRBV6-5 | TGTGCCAGCAGTTACTCGATACAGGGGGCCCTCATCCCGAACATTCAGTACTTC | CASSYSIQGALIPNIQYF
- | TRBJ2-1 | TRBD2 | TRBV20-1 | TGCAGTGCTAGACCGATGGCGGGAGTGTACAATGAGCAGTTCTTC | CSARPMAGVYNEQFF
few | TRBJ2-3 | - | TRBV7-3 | TGTGCCAGCAGCTCTTCTAACACAGATACGCAGTATTTT | CASSSSNTDTQYF
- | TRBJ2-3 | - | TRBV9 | TGTGCCAGCGGACCGGGACGGTTCACAGATACGCAGTATTTT | CASGPGRFTDTQYF
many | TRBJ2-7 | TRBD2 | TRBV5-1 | TGCGCCAGCAGCTTGGACCCTAGCGGGCAAGCCTACGAGCAGTACTTC | CASSLDPSGQAYEQYF
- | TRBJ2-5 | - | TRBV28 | TGTGCCAGCAACCCATATCAGGGGTACCAAGAGACCCAGTACTTC | CASNPYQGYQETQYF
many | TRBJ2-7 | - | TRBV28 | TGTGCCAGCAGTTTATATGTCTACGAGCAGTACTTC | CASSLYVYEQYF
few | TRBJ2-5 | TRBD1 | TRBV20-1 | TGCAGTGCTACCCGGACAGGGTCAGAGACCCAGTACTTC | CSATRTGSETQYF
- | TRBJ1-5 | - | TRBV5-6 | TGTGCCAGCAGCCGCTACTCGGGGGGGCAAAAATATCAGCCCCAGCATTTT | CASSRYSGGQKYQPQHF
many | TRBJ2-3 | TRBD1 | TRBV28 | TGTGCCATCCAGGACAGGGCAGATACGCAGTATTTT | CAIQDRADTQYF
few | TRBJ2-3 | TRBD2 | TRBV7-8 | TGTGCCAGCAGCTTAGAGATAGCGGGGCAGTATAGGGATACGCAGTATTTT | CASSLEIAGQYRDTQYF
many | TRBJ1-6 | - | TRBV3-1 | TGTGCCAGCAGCCAAGGGGACGCCCGAGGGTCACCCCTCCACTTT | CASSQGDARGSPLHF
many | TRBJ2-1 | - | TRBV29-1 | TGCAGCTACCTACACAATGAGCAGTTCTTC | CSYLHNEQFF
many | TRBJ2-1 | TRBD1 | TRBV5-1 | TGCGCCAGCAGCTGGATTGGGACAGGGGGCAATGAGCAGTTCTTC | CASSWIGTGGNEQFF
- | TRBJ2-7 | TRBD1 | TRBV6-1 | TGTGCCAGCAGAAGGGACAGGGTCCCTGCCTACGAGCAGTACTTC | CASRRDRVPAYEQYF
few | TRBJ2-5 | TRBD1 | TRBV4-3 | TGCGCCAGCAGCCAAGACCGGGACAGTCGACTTGGGACCCAGTACTTC | CASSQDRDSRLGTQYF
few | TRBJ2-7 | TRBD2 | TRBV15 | TGTGCCACCAGCAGATCGGGACTAGCCCCCGAGCAGTACTTC | CATSRSGLAPEQYF
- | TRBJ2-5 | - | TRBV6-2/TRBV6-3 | TGTGCCAGCAGTTACTCGGGGACGGCCGGGGAGACCCAGTACTTC | CASSYSGTAGETQYF
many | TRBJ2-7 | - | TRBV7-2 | TGTGCCAGCAGCCACCGGGTCTCTTTCGAGCAGTACTTC | CASSHRVSFEQYF
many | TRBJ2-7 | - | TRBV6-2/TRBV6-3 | TGTGCCAGCGTTCTTTCAGGGGCATGGGAGCAGTACTTC | CASVLSGAWEQYF
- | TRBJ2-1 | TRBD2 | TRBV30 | TGTGCCTGGAGTGTAAGGGCGGGAGGTTACAATGAGCAGTTCTTC | CAWSVRAGGYNEQFF
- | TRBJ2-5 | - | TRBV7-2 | TGTGCCAGCAGCCTCGTGACGGGAGCAATTGGGGAGACCCAGTACTTC | CASSLVTGAIGETQYF
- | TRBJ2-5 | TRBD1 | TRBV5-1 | TGCGCCAGCAGTTTTGCCGGGACAGGGGGCAGCAAGACCCAGTACTTC | CASSFAGTGGSKTQYF
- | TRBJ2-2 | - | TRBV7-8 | TGTGCCAGCAGCCCTGAGGACCGAGCGAACACCGGGGAGCTGTTTTTT | CASSPEDRANTGELFF
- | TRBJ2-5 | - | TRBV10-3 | TGTGCCATCAGAGGAGGGTGGCAAGAGACCCAGTACTTC | CAIRGGWQETQYF
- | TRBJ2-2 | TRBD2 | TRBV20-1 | TGCAGTGCTAGCCCTAGCGGGAGGGGCGGGGAGCTGTTTTTT | CSASPSGRGGELFF
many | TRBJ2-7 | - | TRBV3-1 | TGTGCCAGCAGCCAAGTGGGGGCCTACGAGCAGTACTTC | CASSQVGAYEQYF
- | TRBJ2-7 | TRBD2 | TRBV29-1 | TGCAGCGTTCTCGGGGGGAGTCGGTACGAGCAGTACTTC | CSVLGGSRYEQYF
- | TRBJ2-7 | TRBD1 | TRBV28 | TGTGCCAGCAATCCCGGACAGGGGGCCCACGAGCAGTACTTC | CASNPGQGAHEQYF
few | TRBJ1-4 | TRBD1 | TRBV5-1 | TGCGCCAGCAGCCCCTGGACAGGTGATGAAAAACTGTTTTTT | CASSPWTGDEKLFF
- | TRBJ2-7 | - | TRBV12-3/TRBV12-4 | TGTGCCAGCAGTTTATTGGGCCACGAGCAGTACTTC | CASSLLGHEQYF
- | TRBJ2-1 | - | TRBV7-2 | TGTGCCAGCAGCTTACCCGGGGCGGTCTACAATGAGCAGTTCTTC | CASSLPGAVYNEQFF